This is a list of T cell receptor beta chains from one sample in a study of OX40 agonist ivuxolimab in advanced cancers. The method was immunoSEQ multiplex PCR; TCRdb's version includes in-frame clones alone and lacks a portion of them. This sample has roughly 80,000 clones, with roughly 86% found just once. This specimen consisted of CD4+ or CD8+ T cells sorted from blood, obtained in a trial of the OX40 agonist ivuxolimab. These receptors all stem from an adult with an advanced solid tumor such as melanoma, head and neck, liver or kidney cancer. Both conserved end residues are part of each CDR3. The order of the fields is J gene, V gene, CDR3 protein.

TRBJ1-4	TRBV5-1	CASSPGTATNEKLFF
TRBJ1-2	TRBV28	CASRRTGQLYGYTF
TRBJ1-5	TRBV6-1	CASSETWWSNQPQHF
TRBJ1-2	TRBV7-9	CASFPGGARYNYGYTF
TRBJ1-6	TRBV19	CASTMGQSYNSPLHF
TRBJ1-6	TRBV6-6	CASSRTLIGNSPLHF
TRBJ2-1	TRBV7-8	CASSQGSYNEQFF
TRBJ2-1	TRBV15	CATSRDPTGGYNEQFF
TRBJ2-1	TRBV2	CASSEAGGSYNEQFF
TRBJ2-7	TRBV6-1	CASSGAGPNYEQYF
TRBJ2-1	TRBV7-9	CASSFPGQGDYNEQFF
TRBJ1-6	TRBV5-4	CASRPGQGFSPLHF
TRBJ2-3	TRBV7-8	CASSLGGLAGGVTDTQYF
TRBJ1-6	TRBV2	CASSPANSYNSPLHF
TRBJ2-7	TRBV15	CATSRDLGNYEQYF
TRBJ1-4	TRBV5-5	CASSLTGGGEKLFF
TRBJ1-2	TRBV2	CASSADSNGYTF
TRBJ1-5	TRBV6-1	CASRVGVGQPQHF
TRBJ1-6	TRBV5-1	CASSLQGSYNSPLHF
TRBJ1-5	TRBV19	CASSIRQGGQPQHF
TRBJ1-1	TRBV5-4	CASSRRGAATQGTEAFF
TRBJ2-1	TRBV11-2	CASSLGGAGESSYNEQFF
TRBJ2-5	TRBV7-9	CASSSGGTLRETQYF
TRBJ2-5	TRBV5-1	CASSLDRASETQYF
TRBJ1-1	TRBV18	CASSPKTGFYEAFF
TRBJ2-6	TRBV7-2	CASSLRSGGATTF
TRBJ1-1	TRBV19	CASRDVDRGNTEAFF
TRBJ1-1	TRBV27	CASSLGGARDTEAFF
TRBJ2-1	TRBV9	CASRAGGSSYNEQFF
TRBJ1-1	TRBV6-4	CASSDSMVRGSTEAFF
TRBJ1-2	TRBV5-1	CASSPSGDGGYTF
TRBJ2-1	TRBV9	CASSAAGGSSYNEQFF
TRBJ2-2	TRBV5-1	CASSTQGGEAGELFF
TRBJ2-3	TRBV7-2	CASSAPGGGPADTQYF
TRBJ1-4	TRBV19	CASSTPWRTNEKLFF
TRBJ2-7	TRBV5-1	CASSPWGVTYEQYF
TRBJ2-7	TRBV7-2	CASSQDRLSYEQYF
TRBJ1-4	TRBV2	CASNGQGAATNEKLFF
TRBJ2-7	TRBV7-9	CASSHILRGPLHSF
TRBJ2-4	TRBV19	CASSPTSGGAAKNIQYF
TRBJ1-1	TRBV9	CASSARGTTEAFF
TRBJ1-3	TRBV19	CAGTSASGNTIYF
TRBJ1-2	TRBV18	CASSPAGRLGYGYTF
TRBJ1-1	TRBV15	CATSRDLQGAEAFF
TRBJ1-2	TRBV10-2	CASSENIGTGNYGYTF
TRBJ2-3	TRBV15	CATSRMGVPTQYF
TRBJ1-6	TRBV5-4	CASSPDPGNSPLHF
TRBJ1-5	TRBV5-1	CASSNGVGGNQPQHF
TRBJ1-1	TRBV6-1	CASLLGTVLTEAFF
TRBJ1-1	TRBV2	CASHRGGNTEAFF
TRBJ1-1	TRBV14	CASSQGTGWVDTEAFF
TRBJ2-5	TRBV5-1	CASSLVPGRETQYF
.	TRBV28	CASSLEDRVSHEQYF
TRBJ2-7	TRBV7-2	CASSLATGESYEQYF
TRBJ1-5	TRBV2	CAGSQGANQPQHF
TRBJ1-6	TRBV28	CASSLWGPGQGFSPLHF
TRBJ2-1	TRBV7-2	CASSLTPNEYNEQFF
TRBJ2-1	TRBV19	CASSPLDRAGEQFF
TRBJ2-7	TRBV4-1	CASSQVSQGAAYEQYF